A single sample is the source of the 13 T cell receptor beta chains below, sequenced in a study of T-cell reconstitution after alpha-beta-depleted transplantation in children (dated by TCRdb to 2016 to 2018). Receptors were amplified or captured by PCR. Sequencing was performed on an Illumina HiSeq 2500. TCR library preparation used molecular barcoding, with unique molecular identifiers applied to normalize quantification of the TCRbeta repertoire. TCRdb redid the processing of the public reads, applying fastp at Q25 and MiXCR, and retained in-frame beta chains. Every distinct CDR3 protein forms one entry, paired with its most common genes and DNA. The sample table records about 110,000 distinct CDR3 sequences; 23% of these occur just once. The ten biggest clones cover about 11% of the sample. This sample's treatment or condition label indicates: allogeneic hematopoietic cell transplantation with graft depleted of TCRalphabeta T cells and CD19 B cells.

Material: PBMCs, mostly from graft donor cells, obtained 180 days after TCRalphabeta/CD19-depleted stem cell transplant. The receptor set was obtained from a male patient between 2 and 15 years old who had a stem cell transplant for chronic granulomatous disease, so the T cells may come from the graft donor.

The chain uses TRBV18 and TRBJ2-3, with D perhaps matching TRBD1 (6 bases). This CDR3 is 16 amino acids long. Germline-derived CDR1 and CDR2 are KGHSH and LQKENI. Trimming pared 2 bases from V and 0 bases from J, leaving 12 bases between. The CDR3 nucleotides read TGTGCCAGCTCACCAATACAGGGTGGAAGCACAGATACGCAGTATTTT. Its protein product is CASSPIQGGSTDTQYF.

This clonotype has a handful of counts. V gene TRBV12-3 or TRBV12-4 combines with J gene TRBJ2-5; 10 bases line up with TRBD1. The CDR3 loop spans 15 amino acids. With 1 base clipped from V and 5 bases from J, the junction kept 4 bases outside the gene matches. CDR3 DNA: TGTGCCAGCAGTTTAGAGACAGGGGGCAGGGAGACCCAGTACTTC. This translates into CASSLETGGRETQYF.

This clonotype was detected a few times. The chain carries TRBV12-3 or TRBV12-4 and TRBJ1-1, with no clear D. The CDR3 consists of 13 residues. V was shortened by 6 bases and J by 1 base, with 9 bases between the two germline ends. This chain's CDR3 is CASRPPTNTEAFF. In DNA form, the CDR3 reads TGTGCCAGCAGGCCGCCTACGAACACTGAAGCTTTCTTT.

This clonotype was counted at least ten times. The chain joins TRBV20-1 to TRBJ2-3; the D gene is possibly TRBD1 (6 bases). The CDR3 has 13 amino acids. V shed 2 bases and J shed 3 bases, with 9 bases lying between them. CDR1 and CDR2 (germline): DFQATT, SNEGSKA (reference sequence). CDR3 residues: CSARQDRTDTQYF. CDR3 DNA: TGCAGTGCTAGACAGGACAGAACAGATACGCAGTATTTT.

A few counts support this clonotype. This chain uses TRBV29-1 with TRBJ2-7; weak D call: TRBD2 (6 bases). CDR3 length equals 12 residues. The germline gives CDR1 SQVTM, CDR2 ANQGSEA. Here the CDR3 reads CRGGRKTYEQYF. The CDR3 DNA reads TGCAGGGGGGGTAGAAAAACCTACGAGCAGTACTTC.

This clonotype occurred many times. This sequence joins TRBV20-1 and TRBJ2-1; D unclear. Trimming cost V 2 bases and J 3 bases, with 14 bases left between them. The germline gives CDR1 DFQATT, CDR2 SNEGSKA (reference sequence). This CDR3 contains 15 residues. The CDR3 here is CSARYSRGNYNEQFF. As DNA, the CDR3 is TGCAGTGCTAGATATAGTCGCGGCAACTACAATGAGCAGTTCTTC.

This clonotype was seen at least ten times. This chain uses TRBV12-3 or TRBV12-4 with TRBJ2-1, with D hard to call. The CDR3 is made up of 10 amino acids. The V and J ends lost 6 bases and 7 bases respectively, with 4 bases between them. CDR3 sequence reads: CASSDNEQFF. For the CDR3, the DNA is TGTGCCAGCAGCGATAATGAGCAGTTCTTC.

This clonotype was picked up a small number of times. This chain joins TRBV5-5 and TRBJ2-7; D is perhaps TRBD2 (6 bases). Trimming took 3 bases from V and 0 from J, leaving 13 bases between them. Germline V gives CDR1 SGHKS, CDR2 YYEKEE (reference sequence). This CDR3 is 15 amino acids long. The CDR3 loop reads CASSSGLLSSYEQYF. The CDR3 DNA sequence: TGTGCCAGCAGCTCAGGACTATTAAGCTCCTACGAGCAGTACTTC.

This clonotype occurred a few times. The rearrangement joins TRBV7-2 to TRBJ1-6, with TRBD1 identical over 10 bases. This CDR3 has 16 residues. Germline CDR1 reads SGHTA; CDR2 reads FQGNSA. After removal of 3 bases from V and 6 bases from J, the junction contained 5 bases not matched to a gene. CDR3 DNA: TGTGCCAGCAGCTTGTCCGGGACAGGGGTTAATTCACCCCTCCACTTT. Residues: CASSLSGTGVNSPLHF.

This clonotype was seen many times. For the CDR3, the DNA is TGCAGTGCTAGAGACGCGGGGGGCATTGTACAAGAGACCCAGTACTTC. The encoded protein is CSARDAGGIVQETQYF. The chain uses TRBV20-1 and TRBJ2-5; 8 nucleotides align to TRBD2. Germline trimming cut 0 bases from V and 2 bases from J; bases unmatched to any gene: 8. Germline values: CDR1 DFQATT, CDR2 SNEGSKA (reference sequence). The CDR3 totals 16 residues.

This clonotype was seen many times. The chain has TRBV12-3 or TRBV12-4 and TRBJ2-7; 7 positions match TRBD1. The CDR3 consists of 14 residues. The V segment lost 4 bases and the J segment 0 bases; nucleotides outside the gene matches: 3. The CDR3 reads CASSSYRGSYEQYF. The CDR3 bases are TGTGCCAGCAGTTCATACAGGGGCTCCTACGAGCAGTACTTC.

The chain employs TRBV4-2 and TRBJ2-2; no clear D gene. Deletions cut 1 base from V and 1 base from J, with 10 bases between. The germline V gene encodes CDR1 LGHNA and CDR2 YNFKEQ. The CDR3 consists of 16 residues. CDR3 coding DNA: TGTGCCAGCAGCCAAGTTGAGGTTATGAACACCGGGGAGCTGTTTTTT. It is translated as CASSQVEVMNTGELFF.

V and J are TRBV9 and TRBJ2-1, with TRBD1 matching over 12 bases. CDR1 SGDLS and CDR2 YYNGEE come from the germline V gene. The CDR3 has 13 amino acids. V was pared by 0 bases and J by 14 bases, with 3 bases of the junction left unmatched. DNA of the CDR3: TGTGCCAGCAGCGTAGTAGGGACAGGGGGCGAGTTCTTC. It codes for CASSVVGTGGEFF.